A selection of T cell receptor beta chains follows, all from one sample in a study of T-cell memory formation after mild COVID-19. TCRdb passed the 5' RACE reads through MiXCR, listing each CDR3 protein once. The repertoire has about half a million distinct CDR3 sequences, 18% of them found once; the top ten carry around 12%. The specimen sequenced was PBMCs or a T cell subset sorted from them (not recorded which). The origin of the receptors is an adult woman who had mild COVID-19 (a few samples of this study predate the infection). Cell type and time point are not known. Both conserved end residues are part of each CDR3. A D gene is named only where the DNA matches it firmly. Size is omitted from some rows. Given values are once, few, many or a class for expanded clones.

TRBV3-1,TRBJ1-5,-,-,TGTGCCAGCAGCTCCATGGGGCTTCAGCCCCAGCATTTT,CASSSMGLQPQHF
TRBV29-1,TRBJ2-3,many,-,TGCAGCGCTCCGATGGGTGGAGGGGGCACAGATACGCAGTATTTT,CSAPMGGGGTDTQYF
TRBV4-2,TRBJ2-3,few,-,TGTGCCAGCAGCCAAGGAAGGGTCGGGACTGGCACAGATACGCAGTATTTT,CASSQGRVGTGTDTQYF
TRBV9,TRBJ1-2,few,-,TGTGCCAGCAGCCCCCGGACCCTGCACTATGGCTACACCTTC,CASSPRTLHYGYTF
TRBV5-1,TRBJ1-2,few,TRBD1,TGCGCCAGCAGCTTATTACAGGGGGACTATGGCTACACCTTC,CASSLLQGDYGYTF
TRBV7-6,TRBJ1-1,few,TRBD1,TGTGCCAGCAGCCCCGGGACAGCGGACGAAGCTTTCTTT,CASSPGTADEAFF
TRBV4-1,TRBJ1-4,few,TRBD1,TGCGCCAGCAGCCAAGATGGGACAGGACTCACTAATGAAAAACTGTTTTTT,CASSQDGTGLTNEKLFF
TRBV11-1,TRBJ2-1,few,TRBD2,TGTGCCAGCAGCTTATTTACTAGCGGGAGGACTTACAATGAGCAGTTCTTC,CASSLFTSGRTYNEQFF
TRBV5-1,TRBJ1-1,few,-,TGCGCCAGCAGCTTGGCGGGAAACCCTGAAGCTTTCTTT,CASSLAGNPEAFF
TRBV29-1,TRBJ2-2,-,-,TGCAGCGTTGCGCTCCCGAACACCGGGGAGCTGTTTTTT,CSVALPNTGELFF
TRBV2,TRBJ2-4,-,-,TGTGCCAGCAGTGTCGGACCGTTTCCTATTCAGTACTTC,CASSVGPFPIQYF
TRBV11-2,TRBJ1-2,-,TRBD1,TGTGCCAGCAGCGTACAGGGGGCGACCTATGGCTACACCTTC,CASSVQGATYGYTF
TRBV12-3/TRBV12-4,TRBJ2-1,-,-,TGTGCCAGCAGTAGAATAGAGCAGTTCTTC,CASSRIEQFF
TRBV7-3,TRBJ1-2,many,-,TGTGCCAGCAGCGAGGGGCCCGACTATGGCTACACCTTC,CASSEGPDYGYTF
TRBV5-4,TRBJ1-1,-,-,TGTGCCAGCAGCTTGGATCAGGCTACGACTGAAGCTTTCTTT,CASSLDQATTEAFF
TRBV30,TRBJ1-1,-,TRBD1,TGTGCCTGGCTTGGGGACAGGGGGACTGAAGCTTTCTTT,CAWLGDRGTEAFF
TRBV23-1,TRBJ2-3,-,TRBD1,TGCGCCAGCAGTCAATCCCATGGACAGGGTAGCACAGATACGCAGTATTTT,CASSQSHGQGSTDTQYF
TRBV20-1,TRBJ1-2,few,TRBD1,TGCAGTGCTAGAGGTGGGACAGGAGGTTATGGCTACACCTTC,CSARGGTGGYGYTF
TRBV12-3/TRBV12-4,TRBJ1-2,-,-,TGTGCCAGCAGCCCCCCGGGGGCCCAGATCTATGGCTACACCTTC,CASSPPGAQIYGYTF
TRBV7-3,TRBJ2-3,few,TRBD2,TGTGCCAGCAGCCCCCTGGCGGGAGTGGGAGATACGCAGTATTTT,CASSPLAGVGDTQYF
TRBV4-1,TRBJ2-2,many,-,TGCGCCAGCAGCCAAGTATCTAGCCTCGCCGGGGAGCTGTTTTTT,CASSQVSSLAGELFF
TRBV4-2,TRBJ2-5,-,-,TGTGCCAGCAGCCAAGAATCAGAGCGAGACAGTCAACAAGAGACCCAGTACTTC,CASSQESERDSQQETQYF
TRBV25-1,TRBJ2-2,-,-,TGTGCCAGCAGAACGGCCACGAACACCGGGGAGCTGTTTTTT,CASRTATNTGELFF
TRBV20-1,TRBJ1-2,-,-,TGCAGTGCTAGAAGGGGCGTGGGCTATGGCTACACCTTC,CSARRGVGYGYTF
TRBV19,TRBJ1-1,-,TRBD1,TGTGCCAGTATGACAGGGGGTGGGTTAGAAGCTTTCTTT,CASMTGGGLEAFF
TRBV3-1,TRBJ2-6,-,-,TGTGCCAGCTCTCAGAGGCGGGGCCCTGGGGCCAACGTCCTGACTTTC,CASSQRRGPGANVLTF
TRBV20-1,TRBJ2-3,-,TRBD2,TGCAGTGTTATAGCGGGAGGGTTGGATACGCAGTATTTT,CSVIAGGLDTQYF